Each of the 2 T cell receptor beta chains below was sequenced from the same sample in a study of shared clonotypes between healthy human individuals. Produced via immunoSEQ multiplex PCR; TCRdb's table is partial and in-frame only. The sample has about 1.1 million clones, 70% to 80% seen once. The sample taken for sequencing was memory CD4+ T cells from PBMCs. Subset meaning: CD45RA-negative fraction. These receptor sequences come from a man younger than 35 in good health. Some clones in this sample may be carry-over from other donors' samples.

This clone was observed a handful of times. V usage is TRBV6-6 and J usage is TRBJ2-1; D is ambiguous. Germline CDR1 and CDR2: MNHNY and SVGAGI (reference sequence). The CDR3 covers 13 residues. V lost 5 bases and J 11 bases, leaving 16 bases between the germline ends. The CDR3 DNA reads TGTGCCAGCAGTCAAGACCCCGGGTTAAAGCAGTTCTTC. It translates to CASSQDPGLKQFF.

CDR3 bases: TGTGCCAGCAGCCAGGGGGAGGGAAGAGGATACGAGCAGTACTTC. It specifies CASSQGEGRGYEQYF. V usage is TRBV4-2 and J usage is TRBJ2-7; 7 positions match TRBD2. CDR1 and CDR2 (germline): LGHNA, YNFKEQ. This CDR3 spans 15 amino acids. J gave up 4 bases and V 3 bases, and 9 bases lay outside the gene matches.